This T cell receptor beta chain was captured in a study of T cell responses to AZD1222 COVID-19 vaccine. Worth noting for this clone: Its cognate antigen is unknown.

Points from the study as a whole: The span of vaccine-associated CD4 TCRs extended across spike, with dominance at 160-218 and 743-854.

This CDR3 has 17 residues. The V gene lost 0 bases and the J gene lost 0 bases, with 9 bases spanning the gap. Looked up from germline, CDR1 is LNHNV and CDR2 is YYDKDF (reference sequence). TCRdb keeps only in-frame clones here, not all; method: immunoSEQ multiplex PCR. This sample has roughly 100,000 clones; less than 95% occur once, and the top ten carry less than 9.5%. The origin of this receptor is an adult who received the AZD1222 COVID-19 vaccine. The specimen was peripheral blood, collected 28 days after the second AZD1222 dose. The chain combines TRBV15 with TRBJ1-6; the D is unclear. The CDR3 sequence is CATSRDRSSSYNSPLHF. The CDR3, as DNA: TGTGCCACCAGCAGAGATAGATCGAGCTCCTATAATTCACCCCTCCACTTT.